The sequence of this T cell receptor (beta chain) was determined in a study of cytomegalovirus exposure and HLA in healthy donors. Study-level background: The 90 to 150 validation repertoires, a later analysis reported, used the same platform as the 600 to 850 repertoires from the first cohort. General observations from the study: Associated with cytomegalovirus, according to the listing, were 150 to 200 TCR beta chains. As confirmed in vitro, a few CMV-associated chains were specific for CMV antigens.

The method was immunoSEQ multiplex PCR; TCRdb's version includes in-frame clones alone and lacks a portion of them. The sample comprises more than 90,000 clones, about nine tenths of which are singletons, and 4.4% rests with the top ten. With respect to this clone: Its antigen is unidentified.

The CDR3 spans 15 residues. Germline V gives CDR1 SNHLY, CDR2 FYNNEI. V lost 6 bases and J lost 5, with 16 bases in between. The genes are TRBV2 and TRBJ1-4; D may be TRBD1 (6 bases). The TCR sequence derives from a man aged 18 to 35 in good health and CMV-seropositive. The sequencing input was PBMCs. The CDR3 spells CASRVVWTVNEKLFF. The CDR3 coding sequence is TGTGCCAGCAGGGTAGTTTGGACAGTGAATGAAAAACTGTTTTTT.